The entry that follows covers one TCR beta chain sequence. Repertoires were generated with immunoSEQ multiplex PCR, while TCRdb's copy carries only in-frame clones and drops some. Here the sample spans about 55,000 clones, approximately 78% being singletons. The data were obtained in a study of blood T cell repertoires in COVID-19. On the study more broadly: Spain, Italy and the United States supplied samples that represented acute and convalescent COVID-19.

Germline lookup yields CDR1 DFQATT and CDR2 SNEGSKA (reference sequence). The J segment lost 1 base and the V segment lost 3 bases, leaving 25 bases of the junction unmatched. This CDR3 spans 21 amino acids. What was sequenced was peripheral blood. This TCR was sampled from a human donor in a cohort sampled during active or convalescent COVID-19. The gene calls are TRBV20-1 and TRBJ2-5, with 8 nucleotides matching TRBD2. Written as DNA, the CDR3 is TGCAGTGCTAGTATAGGTTCGGTTGGAGGGGGACTAGTCCCCCCCCAAGAGACCCAGTACTTC. This encodes CSASIGSVGGGLVPPQETQYF.